These 11 T cell receptor beta chains share one sample of origin, sequenced in a study of T-cell memory formation after mild COVID-19. In TCRdb, the 5' RACE reads were re-called with MiXCR into one record per CDR3 protein. The data hold 550,000 to 700,000 distinct CDR3 sequences, with 17% observed a single time. The sample consisted of PBMCs or a T cell subset sorted from them (not recorded which). All receptors come from an adult woman who had mild COVID-19 (a few samples of this study predate the infection). Cell type and time point are not known.

This clonotype was seen repeatedly, ten times or more. The chain employs TRBV7-2 and TRBJ1-3, with 8 bases matching TRBD1. With V trimmed by 5 bases and J by 4 bases, 4 bases remained unmatched. The CDR3 extends over 14 amino acids. In germline, CDR1 is SGHTA, CDR2 FQGNSA. The CDR3 loop reads CASSAGQAGNTIYF. CDR3 coding DNA: TGTGCCAGCAGCGCGGGACAGGCCGGAAACACCATATATTTT.

The CDR3 protein is CASSSRQGRKPQHF. DNA for the CDR3: TGTGCCAGCAGTTCCAGACAGGGAAGGAAGCCCCAGCATTTT. The chain carries TRBV2 and TRBJ1-5; 7 nucleotides align to TRBD1. Unmatched junction bases numbered 9, after V lost 5 bases and J lost 8 bases. CDR3 size: 14 residues. The germline V gene encodes CDR1 SNHLY and CDR2 FYNNEI. Filled out from reference TRBV2 and TRBJ1-5, the complete variable domain reads EPEVTQTPSHQVTQMGQEVILRCVPISNHLYFYWYRQILGQKVEFLVSFYNNEISEKSEIFDDQFSVERPDGSNFTLKIRSTKLEDSAMYFCASSSRQGRKPQHFGDGTRLSIL.

The chain carries TRBV20-1 and TRBJ2-3; 7 bases are shared with TRBD2. The CDR3 length is 13 residues. Germline loops: CDR1 DFQATT, CDR2 SNEGSKA (reference sequence). V dropped 2 bases and J dropped 7; count of bases not matched to a gene: 6. The CDR3 sequence: CSARLAAFNTQYF. The CDR3 region has the DNA TGCAGTGCTAGACTAGCGGCATTTAATACGCAGTATTTT.

This clonotype occurred a few times. The chain combines TRBV5-1 with TRBJ2-7; 8 bases align to TRBD1. The CDR3 is made up of 17 amino acids. CDR1 is SGHRS, CDR2 YFSETQ, per germline. V lost 2 bases to trimming and J lost 7 bases; unmatched junction nucleotides: 17. CDR3 in amino acids: CASSFGRADRVVEEQYF. The CDR3 nucleotides are TGCGCCAGCAGCTTCGGACGAGCGGACAGGGTCGTAGAAGAGCAGTACTTC.

In its sample, this clonotype was seen a few times. V usage is TRBV7-9 and J usage is TRBJ2-2; possibly TRBD1 for D (5 bases). The CDR3 consists of 14 residues. V was clipped by 3 bases and J by 7 bases, with 12 bases between them. In germline, CDR1 is SEHNR, CDR2 FQNEAQ (reference sequence). CDR3 protein: CASSFTGKVGELFF. The CDR3, as DNA: TGTGCCAGCAGCTTTACAGGCAAGGTCGGGGAGCTGTTTTTT. The variable domain in full, with the rest retrieved from reference TRBV7-9 and TRBJ2-2, is DTGVSQNPRHKITKRGQNVTFRCDPISEHNRLYWYRQTLGQGPEFLTYFQNEAQLEKSRLLSDRFSAERPKGSFSTLEIQRTEQGDSAMYLCASSFTGKVGELFFGEGSRLTVL.

The DNA for the CDR3 is TGCGCCAGCAGCCCTGGGGGCTGGACAGAATCCTACGAGCAGTACTTC. It translates to CASSPGGWTESYEQYF. This rearrangement joins TRBV5-1 to TRBJ2-7; D may be TRBD1 (6 bases). The length of the CDR3 is 16 residues. V was cut by 4 bases and J by 1 base, with 18 bases left in between. CDR1 SGHRS and CDR2 YFSETQ come from the germline V gene.

This rearrangement joins TRBV12-3 or TRBV12-4 to TRBJ1-3, with a weak D call TRBD1 (6 bases). Trimming stripped 2 bases from V and 0 bases from J, with 8 bases between. CDR3 length: 15 residues. The CDR3 DNA reads TGTGCCAGCAGTTTAAGGGGGGCCTCTGGAAACACCATATATTTT. Translation gives CASSLRGASGNTIYF.

The chain links TRBV9 to TRBJ2-7; 9 bases match TRBD1. Germline V gives CDR1 SGDLS, CDR2 YYNGEE. There are 15 residues in the CDR3. With 3 bases clipped from V and 4 bases from J, the junction kept 8 bases outside the gene matches. The CDR3 here is CASSGEGTGMYEQYF. The DNA for the CDR3 is TGTGCCAGCAGCGGGGAGGGGACAGGGATGTACGAGCAGTACTTC.

This clonotype was seen ten or more times. The chain carries TRBV9 and TRBJ2-7; 13 bases align to TRBD2. From germline, CDR1 is SGDLS and CDR2 YYNGEE. The CDR3 covers 16 residues. J was trimmed by 7 bases and V by 4 bases; bases with no gene match: 11. CDR3 sequence reads: CASSSRTSGSNSEQYF. As DNA, the CDR3 is TGTGCCAGCAGCTCAAGGACTAGCGGGAGTAATTCGGAGCAGTACTTC.

This clonotype was seen only a few times. The chain combines TRBV19 with TRBJ2-3; D may be TRBD1 (6 bases). V lost 5 bases and J lost 6, with 21 bases in between. This CDR3 contains 16 residues. Per the germline V gene, CDR1 is LNHDA and CDR2 is SQIVND (reference sequence). The CDR3 DNA reads as TGTGCCAGTAGTTCCGGGACAACCAGCGTTTCCGATACGCAGTATTTT. It specifies CASSSGTTSVSDTQYF.

There are many counts of this clonotype. The gene calls are TRBV19 and TRBJ1-2; 7 nucleotides agree with TRBD1. CDR1 and CDR2 (germline): LNHDA, SQIVND (reference sequence). The CDR3 covers 14 residues. V was pared by 10 bases and J by 4 bases, with 12 bases of the junction left unmatched. CDR3 sequence reads: CATSGEGATYGYTF. Written as DNA, the CDR3 is TGTGCCACCTCAGGGGAGGGGGCGACCTATGGCTACACCTTC.